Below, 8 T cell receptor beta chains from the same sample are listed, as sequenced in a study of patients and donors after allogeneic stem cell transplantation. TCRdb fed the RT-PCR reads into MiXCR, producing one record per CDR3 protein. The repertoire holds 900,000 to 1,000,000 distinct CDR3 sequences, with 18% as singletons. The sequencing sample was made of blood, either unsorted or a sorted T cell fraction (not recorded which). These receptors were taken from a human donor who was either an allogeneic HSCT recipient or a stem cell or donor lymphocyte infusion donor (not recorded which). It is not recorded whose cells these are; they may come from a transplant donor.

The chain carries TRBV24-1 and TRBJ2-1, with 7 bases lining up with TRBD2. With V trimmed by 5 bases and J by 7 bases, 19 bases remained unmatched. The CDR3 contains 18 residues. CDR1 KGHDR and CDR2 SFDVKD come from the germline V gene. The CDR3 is CATSVGLADLFGSNEQFF. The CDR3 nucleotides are TGTGCCACCAGTGTAGGTCTAGCGGACCTCTTCGGTAGTAATGAGCAGTTCTTC.

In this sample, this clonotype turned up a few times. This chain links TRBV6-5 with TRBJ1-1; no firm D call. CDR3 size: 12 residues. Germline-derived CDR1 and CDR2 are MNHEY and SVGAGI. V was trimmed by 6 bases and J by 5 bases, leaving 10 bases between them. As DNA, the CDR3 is TGTGCCAGCAGACGTTCGAGAACTGAAGCTTTCTTT. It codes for CASRRSRTEAFF.

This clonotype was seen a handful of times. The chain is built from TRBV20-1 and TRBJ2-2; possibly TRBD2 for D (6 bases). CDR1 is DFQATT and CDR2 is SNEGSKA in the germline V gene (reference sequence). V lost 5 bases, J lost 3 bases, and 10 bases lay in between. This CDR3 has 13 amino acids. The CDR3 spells CSAPGEHTGELFF. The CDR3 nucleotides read TGCAGTGCTCCGGGGGAACACACCGGGGAGCTGTTTTTT.

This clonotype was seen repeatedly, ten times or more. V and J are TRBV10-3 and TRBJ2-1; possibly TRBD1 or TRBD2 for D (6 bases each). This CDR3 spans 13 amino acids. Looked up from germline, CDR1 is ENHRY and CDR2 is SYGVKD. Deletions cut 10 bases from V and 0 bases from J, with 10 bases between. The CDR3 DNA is TGTGCCACCAAGGGGGGCTCCTACAATGAGCAGTTCTTC. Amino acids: CATKGGSYNEQFF.

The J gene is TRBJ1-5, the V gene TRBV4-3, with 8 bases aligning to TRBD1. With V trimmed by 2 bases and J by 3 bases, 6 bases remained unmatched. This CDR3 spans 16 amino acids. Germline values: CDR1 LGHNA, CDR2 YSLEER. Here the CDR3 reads CASSQSRTGFNQPQHF. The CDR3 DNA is TGCGCCAGCAGCCAATCCAGGACAGGGTTCAATCAGCCCCAGCATTTT.

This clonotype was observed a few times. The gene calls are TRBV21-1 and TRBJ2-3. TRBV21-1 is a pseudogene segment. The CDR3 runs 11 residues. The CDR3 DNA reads TGTGCCAGCAGCAAAGACCATACGCAGTATTTT. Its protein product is CASSKDHTQYF.

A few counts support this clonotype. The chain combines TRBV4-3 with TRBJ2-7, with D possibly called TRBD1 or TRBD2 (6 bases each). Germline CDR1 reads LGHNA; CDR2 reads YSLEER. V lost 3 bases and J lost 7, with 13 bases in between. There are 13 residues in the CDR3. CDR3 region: CASSHSLGGEQYF. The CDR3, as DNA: TGCGCCAGCAGCCACTCCTTAGGGGGGGAGCAGTACTTC.

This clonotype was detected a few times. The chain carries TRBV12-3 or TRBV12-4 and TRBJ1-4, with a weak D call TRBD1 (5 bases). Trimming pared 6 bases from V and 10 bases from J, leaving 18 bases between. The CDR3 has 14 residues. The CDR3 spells CASRRGDGGGKLFF. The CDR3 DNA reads TGTGCCAGCAGGAGGGGAGACGGCGGTGGAAAACTGTTTTTT.